Shown below are 23 T cell receptor beta chains from a single sample sequenced in a study of control samples from healthy donors and cancer patients. Profiling relied on immunoSEQ multiplex PCR, and the TCRdb table lists in-frame clones only, not all of them. This sample carries 120,000 or so clones, roughly nine tenths of them seen once, and the ten largest clones take 1.5% to 2%. Sequenced: blood. The source of these receptors is a young man in good health.

The rearrangement links TRBV29-1 to TRBJ1-1; no definite D call. The germline V gene encodes CDR1 SQVTM and CDR2 ANQGSEA. The CDR3 runs to 14 residues. Deletions cut 1 base from V and 3 bases from J, with 12 bases between. The CDR3 DNA sequence: TGCAGCGTTGAAGGGTATCGGGCGGACACTGAAGCTTTCTTT. Protein product: CSVEGYRADTEAFF.

V usage is TRBV28 and J usage is TRBJ1-5, with no clear D. V gave up 4 bases and J gave up 1 base, with 11 bases separating them. The V gene's germline CDR1 is MDHEN and CDR2 SYDVKM. The CDR3 contains 15 residues. In nucleotides, the CDR3 is TGTGCCAGCAGTTACCCGGGAGCCAGCAATCAGCCCCAGCATTTT. Its protein product is CASSYPGASNQPQHF.

The gene calls are TRBV5-1 and TRBJ1-3; 7 nucleotides agree with TRBD1. The CDR3 has 15 residues. The V gene end was trimmed by 4 bases and the J gene end by 0 bases; junction bases not matched to a gene: 4. Germline values: CDR1 SGHRS, CDR2 YFSETQ. The CDR3 here is CASSDRDFSGNTIYF. The CDR3 region has the DNA TGCGCCAGCAGCGACAGGGACTTCTCTGGAAACACCATATATTTT.

V is TRBV25-1 and J is TRBJ2-6; no reliable D call. V gave up 3 bases and J gave up 4 bases, with 10 bases separating them. CDR3 length: 15 amino acids. Germline V gives CDR1 MGHDK, CDR2 SYGVNS. The CDR3 loop reads CASSDRAPGANVLTF. Here the CDR3 DNA reads TGTGCCAGCAGTGATAGAGCCCCCGGGGCCAACGTCCTGACTTTC. Based on the CDR3 plus reference TRBV25-1 and TRBJ2-6, the full variable domain is EADIYQTPRYLVIGTGKKITLECSQTMGHDKMYWYQQDPGMELHLIHYSYGVNSTEKGDLSSESTVSRIRTEHFPLTLESARPSHTSQYLCASSDRAPGANVLTFGAGSRLTVL.

The V gene is TRBV5-1, the J gene TRBJ2-7, with 16 bases that match TRBD2. The length of the CDR3 is 17 residues. J lost 6 bases, V lost 4 bases, and 10 bases had no gene match. Germline-derived CDR1 and CDR2 are SGHRS and YFSETQ. The CDR3 nucleotides read TGCGCCAGCAGCATAGGGACTAGCGGGAGGGCCCAAGGCGAGCAGTACTTC. As protein: CASSIGTSGRAQGEQYF. The variable domain in full, with the rest retrieved from reference TRBV5-1 and TRBJ2-7, is KAGVTQTPRYLIKTRGQQVTLSCSPISGHRSVSWYQQTPGQGLQFLFEYFSETQRNKGNFPGRFSGRQFSNSRSEMNVSTLELGDSALYLCASSIGTSGRAQGEQYFGPGTRLTVT.

The chain carries TRBV7-3 and TRBJ2-2; D remains unclear. Trimming took 2 bases from V and 4 from J, leaving 11 bases between them. From germline, CDR1 is SGHTA and CDR2 FQGTGA. CDR3 length equals 15 residues. The CDR3 sequence is CASSLALSGTGELFF. DNA of the CDR3: TGTGCCAGCAGCTTAGCGCTTTCGGGCACCGGGGAGCTGTTTTTT.

The genes are TRBV9 and TRBJ2-7; D perhaps matches TRBD2 (6 bases). Trimming stripped 0 bases from V and 0 bases from J, with 13 bases between. The germline V gene encodes CDR1 SGDLS and CDR2 YYNGEE. The CDR3 is 16 amino acids. CDR3 amino acids: CASSVGWGRYSYEQYF. The CDR3 nucleotides are TGTGCCAGCAGCGTAGGGTGGGGGAGGTACTCCTACGAGCAGTACTTC.

The rearrangement joins TRBV19 to TRBJ2-7; D unresolved. Germline-derived CDR1 and CDR2 are LNHDA and SQIVND (reference sequence). The length of the CDR3 is 14 residues. V lost 4 bases, J lost 3 bases, and 13 bases lay in between. The CDR3 nucleotides are TGTGCCAGTAGTAAAAAAACCATCAGCTACGAGCAGTACTTC. The encoded protein is CASSKKTISYEQYF. The full variable domain, rest sourced from reference TRBV19 and TRBJ2-7, is DGGITQSPKYLFRKEGQNVTLSCEQNLNHDAMYWYRQDPGQGLRLIYYSQIVNDFQKGDIAEGYSVSREKKESFPLTVTSAQKNPTAFYLCASSKKTISYEQYFGPGTRLTVT.

This clone has just one count. The chain joins TRBV28 to TRBJ1-2; D is undetermined. Germline CDR1 MDHEN, CDR2 SYDVKM. CDR3 size: 14 residues. Deletions cut 2 bases from V and 5 bases from J, with 12 bases between. CDR3 DNA sequence: TGTGCCAGCAGTTTAGGGGTCGGGGTGTATGGCTACACCTTC. It specifies CASSLGVGVYGYTF.

The chain employs TRBV7-3 and TRBJ1-1; unclear D gene. The germline gives CDR1 SGHTA, CDR2 FQGTGA. Trimming stripped 2 bases from V and 2 bases from J, with 6 bases between. This CDR3 region has 13 residues. The CDR3 DNA reads as TGTGCCAGCAGCTTACAAATAAACACTGAAGCTTTCTTT. It yields the protein CASSLQINTEAFF.

The rearrangement uses TRBV5-1 and TRBJ1-1; 11 nucleotides agree with TRBD1. Germline V gene lookup returns CDR1 SGHRS and CDR2 YFSETQ. J gave up 0 bases and V 4 bases, and 11 bases lay outside the gene matches. This CDR3 contains 18 residues. The CDR3 protein is CASSGKDRGLRMNTEAFF. As DNA, the CDR3 is TGCGCCAGCAGCGGGAAGGACAGGGGGCTGAGGATGAACACTGAAGCTTTCTTT.

In this sample, this clone turned up a few times. This chain connects TRBV7-9 to TRBJ2-5, with TRBD2 matching over 9 bases. CDR1 and CDR2 (germline): SEHNR, FQNEAQ (reference sequence). V lost 7 bases and J lost 4; bases outside the gene matches: 7. This CDR3 comprises 14 residues. CDR3 in amino acids: CASMAAGGGETQYF. The CDR3 DNA is TGTGCCAGCATGGCAGCGGGAGGAGGAGAGACCCAGTACTTC. Based on the CDR3 plus reference TRBV7-9 and TRBJ2-5, the full variable domain is DTGVSQNPRHKITKRGQNVTFRCDPISEHNRLYWYRQTLGQGPEFLTYFQNEAQLEKSRLLSDRFSAERPKGSFSTLEIQRTEQGDSAMYLCASMAAGGGETQYFGPGTRLLVL.

The V call is TRBV5-1, the J call TRBJ1-2; D remains ambiguous. V lost 5 bases to trimming and J lost 4 bases, with 12 bases between them. Germline values: CDR1 SGHRS, CDR2 YFSETQ. This CDR3 spans 13 amino acids. The CDR3 DNA reads as TGCGCCAGCAGTAGGGAGGGTGGCTATGGCTACACCTTC. This encodes CASSREGGYGYTF.

In DNA form, the CDR3 reads TGTGCCACCAGGCCTAGCGGGTTTTTTGAGCAGTTCTTC. As protein: CATRPSGFFEQFF. This chain connects TRBV15 to TRBJ2-1, with 8 bases that match TRBD2. J gave up 9 bases and V 6 bases, and 7 bases lay outside the gene matches. The germline V gene has CDR1 LNHNV and CDR2 YYDKDF (reference sequence). The CDR3 spans 13 residues.

The V call is TRBV15, the J call TRBJ1-6; D gene ambiguous. V gave up 0 bases and J gave up 9 bases, with 0 bases separating them. The CDR3 runs 11 residues. Germline lookup yields CDR1 LNHNV and CDR2 YYDKDF (reference sequence). In DNA, the CDR3 is TGTGCCACCAGCAGAGATTCACCCCTCCACTTT. Protein sequence: CATSRDSPLHF.

The CDR3 here is CASSRIMETQYF. The CDR3, as DNA: TGTGCCAGCAGCCGGATTATGGAGACCCAGTACTTC. This chain links TRBV3-1 (or the pseudogene TRBV3-2) with TRBJ2-5; D not resolved. The V gene's germline CDR1 is LGHDT and CDR2 YNNKEL (reference sequence). Deletions cut 4 bases from V and 5 bases from J, with 8 bases between. CDR3 length: 12 amino acids.

The chain recombines TRBV19 with TRBJ2-3; D is undetermined. The germline V gene has CDR1 LNHDA and CDR2 SQIVND (reference sequence). Deletions cut 3 bases from V and 4 bases from J, with 20 bases between. The CDR3 spans 17 residues. CDR3 residues: CASSIRVASPRPDTQYF. CDR3 bases: TGTGCCAGTAGTATCCGGGTGGCCTCACCGCGGCCAGATACGCAGTATTTT.

This sequence joins TRBV6-5 and TRBJ2-2; D unclear. Germline V gene lookup returns CDR1 MNHEY and CDR2 SVGAGI. Trimming pared 6 bases from V and 7 bases from J, leaving 9 bases between. There are 12 residues in the CDR3. CDR3 in amino acids: CASRDRVGELFF. In nucleotides, the CDR3 is TGTGCCAGCAGGGACCGAGTCGGGGAGCTGTTTTTT.

CDR3 protein: CASSPSFSGQTNTGELFF. The CDR3 DNA follows: TGTGCCAGCTCACCAAGCTTTTCGGGACAGACGAACACCGGGGAGCTGTTTTTT. The chain uses TRBV18 and TRBJ2-2, with 7 positions matching TRBD1. The CDR3 is 18 residues long. J was trimmed by 0 bases and V by 2 bases; bases with no gene match: 9. The V gene's germline CDR1 is KGHSH and CDR2 LQKENI.

The chain is built from TRBV11-3 and TRBJ2-1; 13 bases fit TRBD2. CDR1 and CDR2 from the germline V gene are SGHNT and YENEEA. The CDR3 totals 18 residues. Losses at the gene ends were 1 base for V and 1 base for J; bases not matched to a gene: 4. The CDR3 DNA reads as TGTGCCAGCAGCTTAGGGACTAGCGGGAGCTCGTCCTACAATGAGCAGTTCTTC. It encodes CASSLGTSGSSSYNEQFF.

This chain uses TRBV11-2 with TRBJ1-2; D may be TRBD1 (5 bases). The V gene's germline CDR1 is SGHAT and CDR2 FQNNGV. V was shortened by 5 bases and J by 2 bases, with 9 bases between the two germline ends. The CDR3 is 13 residues long. Here the CDR3 reads CASSRQNNYGYTF. CDR3 nucleotides: TGTGCCAGCAGCCGACAGAACAACTATGGCTACACCTTC.

The chain uses TRBV5-4 and TRBJ2-2, with 9 bases fitting TRBD2. V dropped 7 bases and J dropped 1; count of bases not matched to a gene: 5. From germline, CDR1 is SGHNT and CDR2 YYREEE (reference sequence). The CDR3 is 15 amino acids. The DNA of the CDR3 is TGTGCCAGCGGCGAAGCGGGAGGGAACACCGGGGAGCTGTTTTTT. Amino acids: CASGEAGGNTGELFF. The variable domain in full, completed from reference TRBV5-4 and TRBJ2-2, reads ETGVTQSPTHLIKTRGQQVTLRCSSQSGHNTVSWYQQALGQGPQFIFQYYREEENGRGNFPPRFSGLQFPNYSSELNVNALELDDSALYLCASGEAGGNTGELFFGEGSRLTVL.

The chain is built from TRBV29-1 and TRBJ1-2; 8 positions agree with TRBD1. The CDR3 spans 15 residues. Looked up from germline, CDR1 is SQVTM and CDR2 is ANQGSEA. Germline trimming cut 6 bases from V and 5 bases from J; bases unmatched to any gene: 14. The CDR3 DNA follows: TGCAGCGTCGCCCTAACCGGGACAGGAGTTTATGGCTACACCTTC. This sequence encodes CSVALTGTGVYGYTF.